This T cell receptor (beta chain) derives from a study of T cell responses to AZD1222 COVID-19 vaccine. Per the germline V gene, CDR1 is LGHDT and CDR2 is YNNKEL (reference sequence). CDR3 length equals 17 residues. Trimming shortened V by 4 bases and J by 2 bases, and 18 bases separated the two germline ends. Study-wide results and limits: At study baseline, merely six AZD1222 recipients were seropositive. Repertoires were collected only later (after the peak T cell response had occurred).

About this clone itself: What it binds is unknown.

Analyses pooled second doses at about 4 or about 12 weeks. Only in-frame clones appear in the TCRdb table, and some are missing; sequencing was by immunoSEQ multiplex PCR. The sample holds more than 90,000 clones, around 87% seen once. The source of this sequence is an adult who received the AZD1222 COVID-19 vaccine. The sequences come from peripheral blood, collected 28 days after the second AZD1222 dose. The J gene is TRBJ2-1, the V gene TRBV3-1 (or the pseudogene TRBV3-2); D is uncertain. The CDR3 region is CASSPFPSVGAYNEQFF. CDR3 nucleotide sequence: TGTGCCAGCAGCCCCTTTCCGTCCGTTGGGGCCTACAATGAGCAGTTCTTC.